Listed below are T cell receptor beta chains from one sample, sequenced in a study of graft-versus-host responses after intestinal transplantation. TCRdb's copy holds only in-frame clones and misses some; the assay was immunoSEQ multiplex PCR. The data hold 90,000 to 150,000 clones, with 85% to 95% observed a single time. What these receptors recognize is not known. The sample here was unstimulated CD8+ T cells sorted from spleen or lymph node cells, taken before intestinal transplant. The receptors originated from a human donor who received an intestinal transplant. Each CDR3 is given with its conserved first and last residue. D genes are given only for firm matches. Clone size is given for some rows only: seen once, a few or many times, or a class if the clone is expanded.

J: TRBJ1-4; size: .; D: .; V: TRBV9; CDR3: CASSENTATNEKLFF; DNA: TGTGCCAGCAGTGAGAACACCGCAACTAATGAAAAACTGTTTTTT
J: TRBJ2-1; size: .; D: TRBD2; V: TRBV19; CDR3: CASSILAEDNEQFF; DNA: TGTGCCAGTAGTATCCTAGCGGAGGACAATGAGCAGTTCTTC
J: TRBJ2-7; size: .; D: .; V: TRBV30; CDR3: CAWTSGPYEQYF; DNA: TGTGCCTGGACTTCGGGGCCCTACGAGCAGTACTTC
J: TRBJ1-1; size: .; D: .; V: TRBV19; CDR3: CASRSGTEAFF; DNA: TGTGCCAGTAGATCCGGGACTGAAGCTTTCTTT
J: TRBJ2-1; size: .; D: TRBD2; V: TRBV18; CDR3: CASSRRGESFYNEQFF; DNA: TGTGCCAGCTCAAGGCGGGGGGAAAGCTTTTACAATGAGCAGTTCTTC
J: TRBJ2-7; size: .; D: .; V: TRBV7-2; CDR3: CASSLVETYEQYF; DNA: TGTGCCAGCAGCTTAGTGGAGACCTACGAGCAGTACTTC
J: TRBJ2-3; size: .; D: .; V: TRBV27; CDR3: CASSLSIGPDTQYF; DNA: TGTGCCAGCAGTTTATCGATTGGGCCAGATACGCAGTATTTT
J: TRBJ2-1; size: .; D: .; V: TRBV19; CDR3: CASSIDNYNEQFF; DNA: TGTGCCAGTAGTATAGACAACTACAATGAGCAGTTCTTC
J: TRBJ2-1; size: once; D: TRBD2; V: TRBV6-5; CDR3: CATSGSSYNEQFF; DNA: TGTGCCACCAGCGGGAGCTCCTACAATGAGCAGTTCTTC
J: TRBJ2-1; size: .; D: TRBD2; V: TRBV9; CDR3: CASSTSGKGYEQFF; DNA: TGTGCCAGCAGCACTAGCGGGAAAGGCTATGAGCAGTTCTTC
J: TRBJ2-6; size: .; D: TRBD1; V: TRBV4-1; CDR3: CASSQRDREAGANVLTF; DNA: TGCGCCAGCAGCCAACGGGACAGGGAAGCAGGGGCCAACGTCCTGACTTTC
J: TRBJ1-4; size: .; D: .; V: TRBV6-5; CDR3: CASSYSGGPGKLFF; DNA: TGTGCCAGCAGTTACTCGGGGGGCCCTGGAAAACTGTTTTTT
J: TRBJ1-2; size: .; D: .; V: TRBV15; CDR3: CATSRADRRRGYTF; DNA: TGTGCCACCAGCAGGGCTGACAGAAGACGTGGCTACACCTTC
J: TRBJ1-5; size: .; D: .; V: TRBV5-6; CDR3: CASSWGTGLNQPQHF; DNA: TGTGCCAGCAGCTGGGGGACGGGGCTCAATCAGCCCCAGCATTTT
J: TRBJ2-5; size: .; D: .; V: TRBV9; CDR3: CASSSRWGAGTQYF; DNA: TGTGCCAGCAGCTCGAGGTGGGGGGCCGGGACCCAGTACTTC
J: TRBJ2-5; size: .; D: TRBD2; V: TRBV5-1; CDR3: CASSYGTSGRAWETQYF; DNA: TGCGCCAGCAGCTACGGGACTAGCGGGAGGGCCTGGGAGACCCAGTACTTC
J: TRBJ2-2; size: .; D: TRBD1; V: TRBV11-3; CDR3: CASSSDRTGRNTGELFF; DNA: TGTGCCAGCAGCTCCGACCGGACAGGCCGGAACACCGGGGAGCTGTTTTTT
J: TRBJ1-1; size: .; D: .; V: TRBV29-1; CDR3: CSVEGETEAFF; DNA: TGCAGCGTTGAAGGGGAAACTGAAGCTTTCTTT
J: TRBJ1-2; size: .; D: TRBD1; V: TRBV4-3; CDR3: CASSQYIQGTGDYGYTF; DNA: TGCGCCAGCAGCCAATATATCCAAGGGACAGGGGACTATGGCTACACCTTC
J: TRBJ2-3; size: .; D: .; V: TRBV4-1; CDR3: CASSQDGSGDTQYF; DNA: TGCGCCAGCAGCCAAGACGGGTCAGGGGATACGCAGTATTTT
J: TRBJ1-2; size: .; D: .; V: TRBV5-6; CDR3: CASSVSGRYIYGYTF; DNA: TGTGCCAGCAGCGTATCGGGACGGTACATCTATGGCTACACCTTC
J: TRBJ1-1; size: .; D: TRBD1; V: TRBV14; CDR3: CASSRETGDMNTEAFF; DNA: TGTGCCAGCAGCCGAGAGACAGGGGACATGAACACTGAAGCTTTCTTT
J: TRBJ2-5; size: .; D: TRBD2; V: TRBV30; CDR3: CAWNSGGSETQYF; DNA: TGTGCCTGGAACTCGGGAGGGAGTGAGACCCAGTACTTC
J: TRBJ2-1; size: .; D: .; V: TRBV7-3; CDR3: CASSLNSPDEQFF; DNA: TGTGCCAGCAGCTTAAACTCCCCCGATGAGCAGTTCTTC
J: TRBJ2-4; size: .; D: TRBD1; V: TRBV5-6; CDR3: CASSEQGVGNIQYF; DNA: TGTGCCAGCAGCGAACAGGGGGTGGGGAACATTCAGTACTTC